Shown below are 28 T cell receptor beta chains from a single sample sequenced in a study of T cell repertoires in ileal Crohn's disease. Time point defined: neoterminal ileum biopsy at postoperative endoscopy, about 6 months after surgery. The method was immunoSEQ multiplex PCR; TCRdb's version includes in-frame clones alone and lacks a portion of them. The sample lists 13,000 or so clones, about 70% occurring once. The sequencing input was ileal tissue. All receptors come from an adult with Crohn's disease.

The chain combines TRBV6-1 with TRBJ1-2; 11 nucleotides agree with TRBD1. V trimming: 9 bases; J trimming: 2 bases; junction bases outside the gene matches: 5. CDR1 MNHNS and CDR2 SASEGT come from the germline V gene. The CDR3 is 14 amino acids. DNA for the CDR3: TGTGCCAGTCGGACAGGGGGCTCGAACTATGGCTACACCTTC. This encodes CASRTGGSNYGYTF.

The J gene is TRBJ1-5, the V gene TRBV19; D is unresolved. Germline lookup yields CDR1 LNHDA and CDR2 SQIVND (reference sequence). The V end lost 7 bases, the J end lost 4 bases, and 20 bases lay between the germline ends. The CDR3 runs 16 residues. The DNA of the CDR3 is TGTGCCAGTACGGGCGGTACTTATATGAGGAATCAGCCCCAGCATTTT. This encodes CASTGGTYMRNQPQHF.

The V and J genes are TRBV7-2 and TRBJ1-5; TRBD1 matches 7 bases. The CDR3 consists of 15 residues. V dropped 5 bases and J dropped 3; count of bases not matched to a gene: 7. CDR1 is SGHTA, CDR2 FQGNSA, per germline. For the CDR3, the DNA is TGTGCCAGCAGCACACAGGGGCGGAACAATCAGCCCCAGCATTTT. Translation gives CASSTQGRNNQPQHF. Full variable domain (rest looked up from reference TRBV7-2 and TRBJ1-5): GAGVSQSPSNKVTEKGKDVELRCDPISGHTALYWYRQSLGQGLEFLIYFQGNSAPDKSGLPSDRFSAERTGGSVSTLTIQRTQQEDSAVYLCASSTQGRNNQPQHFGDGTRLSIL.

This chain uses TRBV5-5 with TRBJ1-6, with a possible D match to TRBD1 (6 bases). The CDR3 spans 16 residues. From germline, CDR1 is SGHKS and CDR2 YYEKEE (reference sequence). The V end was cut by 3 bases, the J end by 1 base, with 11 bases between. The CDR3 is CASSSRTDSYNSPLHF. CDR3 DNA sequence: TGTGCCAGCAGCTCCAGGACAGATTCCTATAATTCACCCCTCCACTTT.

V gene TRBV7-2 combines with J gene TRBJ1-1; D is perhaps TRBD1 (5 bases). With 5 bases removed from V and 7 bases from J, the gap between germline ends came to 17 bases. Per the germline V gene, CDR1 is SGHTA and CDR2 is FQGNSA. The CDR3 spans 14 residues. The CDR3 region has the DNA TGTGCCAGCAGCCTGGTTCGGACAAACTATGAAGCTTTCTTT. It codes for CASSLVRTNYEAFF.

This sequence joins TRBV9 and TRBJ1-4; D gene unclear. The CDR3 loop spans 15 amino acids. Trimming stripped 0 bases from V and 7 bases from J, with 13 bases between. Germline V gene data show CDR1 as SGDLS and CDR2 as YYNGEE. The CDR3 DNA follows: TGTGCCAGCAGCGTAGGAGAAGTCGTCGGTGAAAAACTGTTTTTT. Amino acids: CASSVGEVVGEKLFF.

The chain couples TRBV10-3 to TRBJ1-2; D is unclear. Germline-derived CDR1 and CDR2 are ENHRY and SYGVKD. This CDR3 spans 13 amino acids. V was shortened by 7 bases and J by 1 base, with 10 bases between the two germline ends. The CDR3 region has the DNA TGTGCCATCAACGCAGGCTTTAACTATGGCTACACCTTC. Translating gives CAINAGFNYGYTF.

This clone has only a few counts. The CDR3 sequence: CASSQDWQGSIPEQYF. The CDR3, as DNA: TGTGCCAGCAGCCAAGATTGGCAGGGAAGCATACCCGAGCAGTACTTC. The chain couples TRBV4-2 to TRBJ2-7, with D perhaps TRBD1 (5 bases). The V gene's germline CDR1 is LGHNA and CDR2 YNFKEQ. With 0 bases removed from V and 6 bases from J, the gap between germline ends came to 18 bases. This CDR3 contains 16 residues.

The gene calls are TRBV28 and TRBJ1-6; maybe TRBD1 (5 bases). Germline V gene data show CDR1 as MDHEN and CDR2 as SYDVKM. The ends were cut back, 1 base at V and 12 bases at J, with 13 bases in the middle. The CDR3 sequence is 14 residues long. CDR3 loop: CASSLSGADRPLHF. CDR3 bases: TGTGCCAGCAGTTTATCTGGGGCAGATCGACCCCTCCACTTT.

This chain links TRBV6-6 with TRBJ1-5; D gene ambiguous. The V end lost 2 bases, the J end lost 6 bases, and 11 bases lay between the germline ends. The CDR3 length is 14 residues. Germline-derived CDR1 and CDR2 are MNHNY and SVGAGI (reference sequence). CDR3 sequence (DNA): TGTGCCAGCAGTTACGTCCAGGAGGGTCAGCCCCAGCATTTT. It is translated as CASSYVQEGQPQHF.

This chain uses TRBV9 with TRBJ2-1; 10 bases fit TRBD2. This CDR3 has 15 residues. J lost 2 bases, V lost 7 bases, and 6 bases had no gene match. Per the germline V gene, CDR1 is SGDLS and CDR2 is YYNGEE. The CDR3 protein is CASATSGDPYNEQFF. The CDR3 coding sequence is TGTGCCAGCGCAACTAGCGGGGACCCCTACAATGAGCAGTTCTTC.

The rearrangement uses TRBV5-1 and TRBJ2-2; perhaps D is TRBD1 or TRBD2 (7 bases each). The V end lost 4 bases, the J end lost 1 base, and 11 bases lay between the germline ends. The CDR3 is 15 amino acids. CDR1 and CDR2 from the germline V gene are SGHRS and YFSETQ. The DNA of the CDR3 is TGCGCCAGCAGCCCAGGGGGGGAGAACACCGGGGAGCTGTTTTTT. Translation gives CASSPGGENTGELFF.

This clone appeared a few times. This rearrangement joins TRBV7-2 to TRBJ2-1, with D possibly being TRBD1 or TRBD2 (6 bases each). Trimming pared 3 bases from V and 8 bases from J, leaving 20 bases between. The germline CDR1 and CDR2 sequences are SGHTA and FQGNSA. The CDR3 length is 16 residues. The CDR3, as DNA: TGTGCCAGCAGCTTTGGGGGCGGGAACCCCTTCCATGAGCAGTTCTTC. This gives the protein CASSFGGGNPFHEQFF.

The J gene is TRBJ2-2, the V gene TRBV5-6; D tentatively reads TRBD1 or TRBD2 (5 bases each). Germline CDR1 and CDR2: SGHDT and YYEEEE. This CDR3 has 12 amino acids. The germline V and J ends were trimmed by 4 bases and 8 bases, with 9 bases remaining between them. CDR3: CASSPEGGELFF. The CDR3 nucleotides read TGTGCCAGCAGCCCCGAGGGGGGGGAGCTGTTTTTT.

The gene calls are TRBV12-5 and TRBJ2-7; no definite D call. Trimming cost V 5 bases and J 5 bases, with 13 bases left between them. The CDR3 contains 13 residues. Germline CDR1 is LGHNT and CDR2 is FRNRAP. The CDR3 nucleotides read TGTGCTAGTGGTCCCCCCCTCGGACACGAGCAGTACTTC. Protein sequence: CASGPPLGHEQYF.

The CDR3 here is CASSPLNTEAFF. CDR3 DNA sequence: TGTGCCAGCAGTCCTCTGAACACTGAAGCTTTCTTT. This rearrangement joins TRBV28 to TRBJ1-1; no clear D gene. The CDR3 is 12 residues long. Deletions cut 5 bases from V and 0 bases from J, with 4 bases between. Germline values: CDR1 MDHEN, CDR2 SYDVKM.

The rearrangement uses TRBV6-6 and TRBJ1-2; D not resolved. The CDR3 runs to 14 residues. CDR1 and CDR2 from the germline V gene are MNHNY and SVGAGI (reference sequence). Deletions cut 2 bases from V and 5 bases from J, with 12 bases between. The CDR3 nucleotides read TGTGCCAGCAGTTACGCGGGCACAGATTATGGCTACACCTTC. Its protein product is CASSYAGTDYGYTF.

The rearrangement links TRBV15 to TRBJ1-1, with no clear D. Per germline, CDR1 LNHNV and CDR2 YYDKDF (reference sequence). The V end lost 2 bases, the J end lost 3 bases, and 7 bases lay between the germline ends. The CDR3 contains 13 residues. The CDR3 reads CATSRSVDTEAFF. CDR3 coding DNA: TGTGCCACCAGCAGAAGTGTGGACACTGAAGCTTTCTTT. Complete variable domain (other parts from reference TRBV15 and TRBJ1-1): DAMVIQNPRYQVTQFGKPVTLSCSQTLNHNVMYWYQQKSSQAPKLLFHYYDKDFNNEADTPDNFQSRRPNTSFCFLDIRSPGLGDTAMYLCATSRSVDTEAFFGQGTRLTVV.

CDR3 residues: CASRDPQVGTEAFF. The CDR3, as DNA: TGTGCCAGCAGAGATCCTCAAGTGGGCACTGAAGCTTTCTTT. The V gene is TRBV6-1, the J gene TRBJ1-1, with no clear D. The germline gives CDR1 MNHNS, CDR2 SASEGT. The CDR3 is made up of 14 amino acids. The V gene lost 6 bases and the J gene lost 4 bases, with 15 bases spanning the gap.

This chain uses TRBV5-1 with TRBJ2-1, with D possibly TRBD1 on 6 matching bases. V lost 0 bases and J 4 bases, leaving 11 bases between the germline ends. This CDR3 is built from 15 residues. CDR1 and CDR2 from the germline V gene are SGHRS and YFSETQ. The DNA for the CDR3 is TGCGCCAGCAGCTTGGGGGCAGGGGAGTACAATGAGCAGTTCTTC. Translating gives CASSLGAGEYNEQFF.

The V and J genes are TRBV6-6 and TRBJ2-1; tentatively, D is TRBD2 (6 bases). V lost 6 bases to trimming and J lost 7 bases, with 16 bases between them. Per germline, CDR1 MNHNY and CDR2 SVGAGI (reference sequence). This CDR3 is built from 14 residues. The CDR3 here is CASSRSGEANEQFF. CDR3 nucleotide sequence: TGTGCCAGCAGCCGCTCGGGGGAGGCGAATGAGCAGTTCTTC.

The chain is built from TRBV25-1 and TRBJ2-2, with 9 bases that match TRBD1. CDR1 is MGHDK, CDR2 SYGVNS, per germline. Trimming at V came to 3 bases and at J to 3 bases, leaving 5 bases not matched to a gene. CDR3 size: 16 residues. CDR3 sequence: CASSEIGTGYTGELFF. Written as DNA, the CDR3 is TGTGCCAGCAGTGAGATAGGGACAGGGTACACCGGGGAGCTGTTTTTT.

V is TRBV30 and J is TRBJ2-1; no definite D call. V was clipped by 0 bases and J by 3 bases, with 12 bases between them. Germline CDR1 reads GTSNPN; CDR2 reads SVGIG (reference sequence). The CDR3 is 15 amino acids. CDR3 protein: CAWSVGTYLYNEQFF. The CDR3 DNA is TGTGCCTGGAGTGTAGGCACGTACCTCTACAATGAGCAGTTCTTC. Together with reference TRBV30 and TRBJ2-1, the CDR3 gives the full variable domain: SQTIHQWPATLVQPVGSPLSLECTVEGTSNPNLYWYRQAAGRGLQLLFYSVGIGQISSEVPQNLSASRPQDRQFILSSKKLLLSDSGFYLCAWSVGTYLYNEQFFGPGTRLTVL.

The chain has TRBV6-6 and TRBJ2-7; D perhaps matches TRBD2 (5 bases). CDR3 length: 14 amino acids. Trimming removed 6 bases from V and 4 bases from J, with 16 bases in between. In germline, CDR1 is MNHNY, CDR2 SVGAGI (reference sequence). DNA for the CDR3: TGTGCCAGCAGCCGGCGGACTGATTTTTACGAGCAGTACTTC. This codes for CASSRRTDFYEQYF.

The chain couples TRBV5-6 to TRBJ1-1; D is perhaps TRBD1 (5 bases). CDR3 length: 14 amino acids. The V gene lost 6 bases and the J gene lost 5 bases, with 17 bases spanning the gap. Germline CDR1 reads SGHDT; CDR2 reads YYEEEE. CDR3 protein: CASIQISRETEAFF. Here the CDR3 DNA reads TGTGCCAGCATCCAGATTTCCAGGGAGACTGAAGCTTTCTTT.

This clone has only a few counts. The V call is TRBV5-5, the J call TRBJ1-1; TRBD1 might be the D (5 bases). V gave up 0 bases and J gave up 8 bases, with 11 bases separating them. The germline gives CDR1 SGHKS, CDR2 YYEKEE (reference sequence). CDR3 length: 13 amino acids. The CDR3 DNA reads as TGTGCCAGCAGCTTGGAGTGGGGGAGCGAAGCTTTCTTT. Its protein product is CASSLEWGSEAFF.

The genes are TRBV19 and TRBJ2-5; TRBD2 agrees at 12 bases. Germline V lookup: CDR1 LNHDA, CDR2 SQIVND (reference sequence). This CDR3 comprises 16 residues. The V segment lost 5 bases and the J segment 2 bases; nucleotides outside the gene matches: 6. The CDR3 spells CASSPGLAGPQETQYF. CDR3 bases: TGTGCCAGTAGTCCGGGACTAGCGGGCCCACAAGAGACCCAGTACTTC.

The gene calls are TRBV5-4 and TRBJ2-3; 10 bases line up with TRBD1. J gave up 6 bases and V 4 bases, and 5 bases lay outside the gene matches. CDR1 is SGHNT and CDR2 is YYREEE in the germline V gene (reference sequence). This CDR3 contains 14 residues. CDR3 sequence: CASSQGQGRDTQYF. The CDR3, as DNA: TGTGCCAGCAGCCAGGGACAGGGGCGGGATACGCAGTATTTT. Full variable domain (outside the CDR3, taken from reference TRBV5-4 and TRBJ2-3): ETGVTQSPTHLIKTRGQQVTLRCSSQSGHNTVSWYQQALGQGPQFIFQYYREEENGRGNFPPRFSGLQFPNYSSELNVNALELDDSALYLCASSQGQGRDTQYFGPGTRLTVL.